This T cell receptor beta chain was found in a study of CD8+CD57+ T cells in acquired aplastic anemia. The study's findings and limits: Over 25 shared CD8+ CDR3s appeared highly expressed within patients' immunodominant clones.

This CDR3 contains 15 residues. V was pared by 0 bases and J by 0 bases, with 7 bases between. Germline V gives CDR1 SGHTS, CDR2 YDEGEE. Sequenced patients had shown CD8+CD57+ cell expansion by flow cytometry. Ten or more counts support this clonotype. What it binds is unknown. It was genomic DNA that served as the template for profiling TCR beta VDJ and CDR3. TCRdb ran MiXCR on the reads and lists one entry per CDR3 protein. The sample carries 260,000 or so distinct CDR3 sequences, around half recorded once. The chain links TRBV5-8 to TRBJ1-5; unclear D gene. The sequencing input was sorted CD4+, CD8+, or CD8+CD57+ T cells (not recorded which) from PBMCs. The clonotype comes from a human donor with aplastic anemia. The CDR3 sequence: CASSLAGSSNQPQHF. Written as DNA, the CDR3 is TGTGCCAGCAGCTTGGCCGGTAGTAGCAATCAGCCCCAGCATTTT.